This T cell receptor (beta chain) was obtained from a study of shared clonotypes between healthy human individuals. To note about this clone: Its antigen is not known.

Whole-study findings and limits: In the sorted subsets, rarefaction showed sequencing was incomplete despite large depth. Naive subsets generally exceeded memory subsets in estimated richness.

With 4 bases removed from V and 4 bases from J, the gap between germline ends came to 20 bases. The CDR3 extends over 16 amino acids. Germline V gives CDR1 SNHLY, CDR2 FYNNEI. Naive CD8 isolation took CD45RO-negative cells positively selected for CCR7 and excluded terminally differentiated effector memory CD45RA+ cells. The DNA input per sorted-subset replicate PCR was roughly 180 ng, corresponding to 28,000 or so T cell genomes. Profiled with immunoSEQ multiplex PCR; TCRdb holds only in-frame clones, not every one. Among almost 700,000 clones listed, around 92% were seen once. The V call is TRBV2, the J call TRBJ2-7; D may correspond to TRBD1 or TRBD2 (5 bases each). This receptor was identified in a young man in good health. The sequenced sample was naive CD8+ T cells sorted from blood. The CDR3 DNA follows: TGTGCCAGCAGTGGGACCCGGGACGGCGGATCTTACGAGCAGTACTTC. It codes for CASSGTRDGGSYEQYF.